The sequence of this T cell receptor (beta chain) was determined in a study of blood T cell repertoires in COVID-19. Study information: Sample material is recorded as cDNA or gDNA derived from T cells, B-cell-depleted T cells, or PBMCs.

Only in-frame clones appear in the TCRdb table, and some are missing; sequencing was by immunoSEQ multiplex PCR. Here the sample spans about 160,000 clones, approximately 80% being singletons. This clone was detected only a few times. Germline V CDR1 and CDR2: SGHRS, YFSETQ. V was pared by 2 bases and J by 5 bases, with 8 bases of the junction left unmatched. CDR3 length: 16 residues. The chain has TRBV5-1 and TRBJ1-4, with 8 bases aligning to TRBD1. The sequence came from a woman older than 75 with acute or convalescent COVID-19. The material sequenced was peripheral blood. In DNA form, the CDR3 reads TGCGCCAGCAGCTTTAGCGCCGGGACAGGCAATGAAAAACTGTTTTTT. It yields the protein CASSFSAGTGNEKLFF. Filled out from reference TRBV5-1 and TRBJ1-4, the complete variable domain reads KAGVTQTPRYLIKTRGQQVTLSCSPISGHRSVSWYQQTPGQGLQFLFEYFSETQRNKGNFPGRFSGRQFSNSRSEMNVSTLELGDSALYLCASSFSAGTGNEKLFFGSGTQLSVL.